These 8 T cell receptor beta chains were sequenced from one sample in a study of shared clonotypes between healthy human individuals. Libraries were prepared by immunoSEQ multiplex PCR; TCRdb keeps only in-frame clonotypes and omits some of them. The top ten clones hold 0.1% to 0.15% of a sample with just over 2,000,000 clones, around 95% of them seen once. Sample: naive CD4+ T cells sorted from blood. Regarding subset: CD45RA+ positively selected. These receptors all come from a man aged 18 to 30 in good health.

As for this clone: Other DNA sequences in the sample encode the same CDR3. V and J are TRBV5-4 and TRBJ2-5; D ambiguous. CDR3 length: 14 amino acids. Germline CDR1 and CDR2: SGHNT and YYREEE (reference sequence). Between the trimmed V and J ends, which lost 0 bases and 2 bases, there was a span of 8 bases. Here the CDR3 DNA reads TGTGCCAGCAGCTTGGGGGGTGGGCAAGAGACCCAGTACTTC. Protein sequence: CASSLGGGQETQYF.

The chain recombines TRBV18 with TRBJ1-6, with D possibly matching TRBD1 (5 bases). The CDR3 consists of 15 residues. Deletions cut 3 bases from V and 7 bases from J, with 13 bases between. The germline V gene encodes CDR1 KGHSH and CDR2 LQKENI. CDR3 amino acids: CASSPTGTLNSPLHF. In nucleotides, the CDR3 is TGTGCCAGCTCACCTACCGGGACCCTAAATTCACCCCTCCACTTT.

V is TRBV6-1 and J is TRBJ1-4; D is ambiguous. The CDR3 is 15 amino acids. Per germline, CDR1 MNHNS and CDR2 SASEGT. With 1 base removed from V and 8 bases from J, the gap between germline ends came to 14 bases. CDR3 sequence reads: CASSEDGGSREKLFF. CDR3 DNA: TGTGCCAGCAGTGAAGATGGAGGCAGTCGCGAAAAACTGTTTTTT.

This sequence joins TRBV5-4 and TRBJ1-5, with a possible D match to TRBD1 (5 bases). Germline V CDR1 and CDR2: SGHNT, YYREEE (reference sequence). The V end lost 1 base, the J end lost 6 bases, and 11 bases lay between the germline ends. This CDR3 comprises 14 residues. The CDR3 DNA sequence: TGTGCCAGCAGCTTGAAAGGGGTAAGTCAGCCCCAGCATTTT. It translates to CASSLKGVSQPQHF.

The CDR3 bases are TGTGCCAGCAGCCAAAACCGGGACTCCGTCAAGTTCTTC. It yields the protein CASSQNRDSVKFF. This chain uses TRBV7-3 with TRBJ2-1; D possibly corresponds to TRBD2 (6 bases). The CDR3 length is 13 residues. Trimming pared 5 bases from V and 14 bases from J, leaving 19 bases between. Germline values: CDR1 SGHTA, CDR2 FQGTGA.

The gene calls are TRBV5-4 and TRBJ2-5; 11 bases match TRBD1. Germline CDR1 reads SGHNT; CDR2 reads YYREEE (reference sequence). CDR3 length: 16 amino acids. The junction had 10 bases not matched to a gene; V was cut back by 4 bases and J by 5 bases. The CDR3 reads CASSRAGTGGYETQYF. CDR3 DNA sequence: TGTGCCAGCAGCCGTGCCGGGACAGGGGGATATGAGACCCAGTACTTC. The full variable domain, with the rest looked up from reference TRBV5-4 and TRBJ2-5, is ETGVTQSPTHLIKTRGQQVTLRCSSQSGHNTVSWYQQALGQGPQFIFQYYREEENGRGNFPPRFSGLQFPNYSSELNVNALELDDSALYLCASSRAGTGGYETQYFGPGTRLLVL.

This chain joins TRBV11-2 and TRBJ2-7; a weak D match, TRBD2 (7 bases). V lost 4 bases, J lost 2 bases, and 12 bases lay in between. Germline V lookup: CDR1 SGHAT, CDR2 FQNNGV. This CDR3 has 14 residues. The CDR3 DNA reads as TGTGCCAGCAGCTCTGTAGGGGGGGCCTACGAGCAGTACTTC. It is translated as CASSSVGGAYEQYF.

The V call is TRBV13, the J call TRBJ2-3; 11 nucleotides line up with TRBD2. The germline CDR1 and CDR2 sequences are PRHDT and FYEKMQ (reference sequence). The J segment lost 5 bases and the V segment lost 0 bases, leaving 7 bases of the junction unmatched. This CDR3 has 17 amino acids. The CDR3 nucleotides read TGTGCCAGCAGCTTAGGCTTGGGACTAGCGGTGATAGATACGCAGTATTTT. It is translated as CASSLGLGLAVIDTQYF.